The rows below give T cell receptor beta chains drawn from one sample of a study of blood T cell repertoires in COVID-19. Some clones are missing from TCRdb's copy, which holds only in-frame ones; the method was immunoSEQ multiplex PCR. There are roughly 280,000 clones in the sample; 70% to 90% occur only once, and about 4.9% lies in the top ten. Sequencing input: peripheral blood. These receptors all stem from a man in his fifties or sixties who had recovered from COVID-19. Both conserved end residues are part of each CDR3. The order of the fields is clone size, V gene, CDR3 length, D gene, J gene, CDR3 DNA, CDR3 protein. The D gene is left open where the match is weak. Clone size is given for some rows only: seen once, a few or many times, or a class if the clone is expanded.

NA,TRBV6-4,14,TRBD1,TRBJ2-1,TGTGCCAGCAGGAGGGACAGCTCCTACAATGAGCAGTTCTTC,CASRRDSSYNEQFF
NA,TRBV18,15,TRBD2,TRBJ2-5,TGTGCCAGCTCACCACGTAGCGGGGGCCAAGAGACCCAGTACTTC,CASSPRSGGQETQYF
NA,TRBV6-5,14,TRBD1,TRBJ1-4,TGTGCCAGCAGGACCGGGACAGGGGGCGAAAAACTGTTTTTT,CASRTGTGGEKLFF
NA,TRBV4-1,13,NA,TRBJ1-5,TGCGCCAGCAGCCAAGACGAGGTCCAGCCCCAGCATTTT,CASSQDEVQPQHF
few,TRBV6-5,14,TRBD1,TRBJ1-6,TGTGCCAGCAGTTACGGGGACAGAAATTCACCCCTCCACTTT,CASSYGDRNSPLHF
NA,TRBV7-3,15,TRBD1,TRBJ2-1,TGTGCCAGCAGCCCACAGGGGGTTGGGTACAATGAGCAGTTCTTC,CASSPQGVGYNEQFF
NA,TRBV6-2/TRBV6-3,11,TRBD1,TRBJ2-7,TGTGCCAGCAGCGACAGGGTCGAGCAGTACTTC,CASSDRVEQYF
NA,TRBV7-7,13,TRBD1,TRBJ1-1,TGTGCCAGCGCCCAGGGGGTATGGACTGAAGCTTTCTTT,CASAQGVWTEAFF
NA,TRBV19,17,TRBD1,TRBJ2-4,TGTGCCAGTAGACCAAGATCCGGGACAGGGTCCAAAAACATTCAGTACTTC,CASRPRSGTGSKNIQYF
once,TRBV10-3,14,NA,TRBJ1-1,TGTGCCATCAGTGAGACAGGGTTGAACACTGAAGCTTTCTTT,CAISETGLNTEAFF
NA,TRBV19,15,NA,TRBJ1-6,TGTGCCAGTAGTATTTCCGGGACACGAGGGCAACCCCTCCACTTT,CASSISGTRGQPLHF
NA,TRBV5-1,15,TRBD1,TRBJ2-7,TGCGCCAGCAGCTTGGCCGGGACAGGGAACGACGAGCAGTACTTC,CASSLAGTGNDEQYF
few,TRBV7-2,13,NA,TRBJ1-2,TGTGCCAGCAGCTTTCAGGGGTGGGCTGGCTACACCTTC,CASSFQGWAGYTF
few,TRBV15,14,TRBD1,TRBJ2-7,TGTGCCACCAGCAGAGGGACAGGTTCCTACGAGCAGTACTTC,CATSRGTGSYEQYF
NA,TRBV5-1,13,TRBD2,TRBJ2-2,TGCGCCAGCTCGGGGGGGTTCCCCGGGGAGCTGTTTTTT,CASSGGFPGELFF
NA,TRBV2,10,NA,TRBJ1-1,TGTGCCAGCAGACAAATTGAAGCTTTCTTT,CASRQIEAFF
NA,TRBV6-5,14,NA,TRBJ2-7,TGTGCCACCTATACCGGGAGCGTCCCCTACGAGCAGTACTTC,CATYTGSVPYEQYF
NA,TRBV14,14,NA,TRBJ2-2,TGTGCCAGCAGCCCGACAACTTCCACCGGGGAGCTGTTTTTT,CASSPTTSTGELFF
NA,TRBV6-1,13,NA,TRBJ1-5,TGTGCCAGCAGTGAAGGGCGGGATCAGCCCCAGCATTTT,CASSEGRDQPQHF
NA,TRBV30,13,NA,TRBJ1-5,TGTGCCTGGAGTTCAGGGTCCAATCAGCCCCAGCATTTT,CAWSSGSNQPQHF
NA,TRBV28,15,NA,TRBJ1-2,TGTGCCAGCAGTTCGCCGACAGGCTCCAACAACGGCTACACCTTC,CASSSPTGSNNGYTF
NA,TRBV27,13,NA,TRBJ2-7,TGTGCCAGCAGGGACTTCACCCTCTCCGAGCAGTACTTC,CASRDFTLSEQYF
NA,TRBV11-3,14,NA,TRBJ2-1,TGTGCCAGCAGCTTTGGGGCGGGGAACAATGAGCAGTTCTTC,CASSFGAGNNEQFF
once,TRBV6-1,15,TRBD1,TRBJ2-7,TGTGCCAGCAGTGAAGGGACAGGCCTTTATTACGAGCAGTACTTC,CASSEGTGLYYEQYF